This TCR beta chain was identified during a study of molecular identifiers for immune sequencing clone quantification. General study results and limits: The study found clones above 20 RNA copies held over 98% of effector molecules and under 1% in naive cells.

TCRdb reanalysed the PCR reads using MiXCR and keeps one entry per CDR3 protein. The profile shows approximately 590,000 distinct CDR3 sequences, roughly 23% of them singletons. Regarding this clonotype: Its antigen is still unknown.

With 7 bases removed from V and 6 bases from J, the gap between germline ends came to 12 bases. CDR3 length: 12 amino acids. This sequence joins TRBV12-3 or TRBV12-4 and TRBJ1-2; perhaps TRBD1 as D (6 bases). The specimen was naive CD8+ T cells from blood, with Jurkat cell RNA spiked in. Noted subset: FACS-sorted CD8+CD4-CCR7+CD45RA+ naive T cells. The clonotype was recovered from a human donor in good health. Some libraries in this study had Jurkat cell RNA spiked in. The CDR3 region is CASTRRTDGYTF. The CDR3 DNA reads TGTGCCAGCACCCGGAGGACAGATGGCTACACCTTC.